The clone carrying this T cell receptor delta chain has more than one count but fewer than ten. Its antigen is unknown. CDR3 length equals 23 residues. Germline lookup yields CDR1 TSWWSYY and CDR2 QGS. Trimming took 0 bases from V and 0 from J; bases not matched to a gene: 23. RNA was extracted from the cells and then reverse transcribed. Multiplex PCR used pooled V-gene forward primers and a constant-region reverse primer to amplify CDR3s. TCRdb called clones from the multiplex PCR reads again using CATT. The profile shows 45,000 to 60,000 delta-chain clones, roughly 15% of them singletons. Alphabeta T cells were depleted, then CD3+ Vdelta1+ Vdelta2- thymocytes were FACS-sorted. This specimen comes from a study of Vδ1+ human thymocytes. Study-wide results and caveats: Highly polyclonal TRG and TRD repertoires with Gaussian CDR3 length distributions appeared in thymus. Thymic delta-chain repertoires held roughly 19% Vdelta2 sequences and few Vdelta3, despite high sort purity. Bulk repertoire data may be misinterpreted because of unexpected Vdelta2 sequences.

Material for sequencing was Vdelta1+ gamma-delta thymocytes from the thymus. Subset denoted: FACS-sorted CD3+ TCRalphabeta- TCRVdelta1+ TCRVdelta2- thymocytes. The rearrangement links TRDV1 to TRDJ1; 9 bases are shared with TRDD3. The clonotype was recovered from a girl under two years old who had congenital heart surgery. CDR3 bases: TGTGCTCTTGGGGAACTACGTCGGCCTTCCCCAAGTACTGGGGGAATGTACACCGATAAACTCATCTTT. As protein: CALGELRRPSPSTGGMYTDKLIF.